The 27 T cell receptor beta chains listed next were all sequenced from one sample in a study of CD8+ T cells in alopecia areata. It was cDNA, reverse transcribed from extracted RNA, that served as the sequencing template. Libraries were prepared by immunoSEQ multiplex PCR; TCRdb keeps only in-frame clonotypes and omits some of them. The table includes 150,000 to 250,000 clones, roughly three fifths detected once. The treatment is: oral pan-JAK inhibitor, 5-10 mg twice daily. The sample here was CD4+ T cells sorted from blood, taken at week 4, from a patient treated with tofacitinib. These receptors originate from a human donor with alopecia areata.

The table lists this clone with a count of one. This rearrangement joins TRBV7-2 to TRBJ1-2, with D perhaps TRBD1 (5 bases). Germline V gene sequence: CDR1 SGHTA, CDR2 FQGNSA. The CDR3 runs to 15 residues. Trimming took 2 bases from V and 8 from J, leaving 18 bases between them. The DNA of the CDR3 is TGTGCCAGCAGCTTATCCAGGGAAGGGGTGGGAGGCTACACCTTC. Amino acid sequence: CASSLSREGVGGYTF.

This clone was observed a single time. This chain uses TRBV29-1 with TRBJ2-5; no clear D. The germline CDR1 and CDR2 sequences are SQVTM and ANQGSEA. The germline V and J ends were trimmed by 6 bases and 3 bases, with 14 bases remaining between them. This CDR3 is built from 13 residues. CDR3 in amino acids: CSVMTRSEETQYF. CDR3 coding DNA: TGCAGCGTCATGACCCGATCCGAAGAGACCCAGTACTTC.

This sequence joins TRBV2 and TRBJ2-5; D is unclear. The CDR3 length is 13 residues. V shed 6 bases and J shed 0 bases, with 8 bases lying between them. The germline V gene encodes CDR1 SNHLY and CDR2 FYNNEI. This chain's CDR3 is CASRDGYQETQYF. DNA of the CDR3: TGTGCCAGCAGGGACGGGTACCAAGAGACCCAGTACTTC.

This chain joins TRBV20-1 and TRBJ1-2; no firm D call. From germline, CDR1 is DFQATT and CDR2 SNEGSKA (reference sequence). CDR3 size: 11 residues. CDR3 nucleotide sequence: TGCCTTGCCCGTCAGGAACATGGCTACACCTTC. Residues: CLARQEHGYTF.

The chain employs TRBV2 and TRBJ2-3; TRBD1 might be the D (6 bases). The CDR3 contains 14 residues. Germline V gene sequence: CDR1 SNHLY, CDR2 FYNNEI. With 4 bases removed from V and 3 bases from J, the gap between germline ends came to 11 bases. The CDR3 region has the DNA TGTGCCAGCAGTGTCTGGGGGCAGACAGATACGCAGTATTTT. Its protein product is CASSVWGQTDTQYF.

This clone was detected only a few times. The chain combines TRBV7-8 with TRBJ2-7, with TRBD1 matching 8 bases. Germline trimming cut 2 bases from V and 7 bases from J; bases unmatched to any gene: 7. The CDR3 is 14 amino acids. Germline values: CDR1 SGHVS, CDR2 FQNEAQ. The CDR3 loop is CASSLLQGAREQYF. The CDR3 DNA reads as TGTGCCAGCAGCTTATTGCAGGGGGCAAGGGAGCAGTACTTC.

The chain recombines TRBV10-3 with TRBJ2-1; TRBD1 agrees at 7 bases. Germline V gene sequence: CDR1 ENHRY, CDR2 SYGVKD. V trimming: 4 bases; J trimming: 10 bases; junction bases outside the gene matches: 4. There are 12 residues in the CDR3. CDR3 nucleotide sequence: TGTGCCATCAGTGGACAGGGAGAGGAGCAGTTCTTC. Its translation is CAISGQGEEQFF.

This sequence joins TRBV30 and TRBJ2-1, with D unclear. V dropped 0 bases and J dropped 10 bases, with 10 bases sitting between them. Germline V lookup: CDR1 GTSNPN, CDR2 SVGIG (reference sequence). CDR3 length equals 12 residues. CDR3 protein: CAWSVPPREQFF. The CDR3 nucleotides are TGTGCCTGGAGTGTACCCCCACGGGAGCAGTTCTTC.

This chain joins TRBV7-2 and TRBJ2-1, with D perhaps matching TRBD2 (6 bases). V shed 5 bases and J shed 1 base, with 12 bases lying between them. Germline-derived CDR1 and CDR2 are SGHTA and FQGNSA. The CDR3 has 15 amino acids. CDR3 nucleotides: TGTGCCAGCAGCCTTCGCGGGGATTCCTACAATGAGCAGTTCTTC. Protein product: CASSLRGDSYNEQFF.

The J gene is TRBJ2-1, the V gene TRBV25-1; TRBD2 agrees at 9 bases. The J segment lost 7 bases and the V segment lost 5 bases, leaving 12 bases of the junction unmatched. Germline assignment: CDR1 MGHDK and CDR2 SYGVNS. CDR3 length: 16 amino acids. The CDR3 spells CASSPRVAGAGNEQFF. The DNA for the CDR3 is TGTGCCAGCAGTCCCCGGGTAGCGGGGGCCGGGAATGAGCAGTTCTTC.

The V call is TRBV2, the J call TRBJ1-5; D perhaps matches TRBD1 (5 bases). V lost 2 bases, J lost 5 bases, and 13 bases lay in between. The CDR3 contains 15 residues. In germline, CDR1 is SNHLY, CDR2 FYNNEI. Written as DNA, the CDR3 is TGTGCCAGCAGTGAACGGGACCCCGCATATCAGCCCCAGCATTTT. Its protein is CASSERDPAYQPQHF.

The chain joins TRBV5-1 to TRBJ2-7; 8 bases agree with TRBD1. Germline loops: CDR1 SGHRS, CDR2 YFSETQ. The ends lost 4 bases at V and 3 bases at J; junction bases unmatched: 3. The CDR3 is 13 amino acids. This chain's CDR3 is CASSGTGVYEQYF. The CDR3 DNA sequence: TGCGCCAGCAGCGGGACAGGTGTCTACGAGCAGTACTTC.

The chain recombines TRBV28 with TRBJ2-1, with 11 nucleotides matching TRBD2. V lost 9 bases, J lost 9 bases, and 10 bases stayed unmatched. The CDR3 is 14 amino acids. CDR1 and CDR2 (germline): MDHEN, SYDVKM. CDR3 DNA: TGTGCCAGTATGAGGGTAGCGGGGGGGGCTGAGCAGTTCTTC. Residues: CASMRVAGGAEQFF.

V and J are TRBV7-8 and TRBJ2-3; 7 bases fit TRBD1. Germline V gives CDR1 SGHVS, CDR2 FQNEAQ. The CDR3 is 15 residues long. The V and J ends lost 6 bases and 0 bases, in that order; junction bases with no gene match: 6. CDR3 coding DNA: TGTGCCAGCAGACGAGGGACAGCTAGCACAGATACGCAGTATTTT. This translates into CASRRGTASTDTQYF.

This chain links TRBV4-1 with TRBJ2-7, with D hard to call. Germline V gene data show CDR1 as MGHRA and CDR2 as YSYEKL. With 4 bases removed from V and 5 bases from J, the gap between germline ends came to 12 bases. The CDR3 length is 13 residues. The CDR3 DNA sequence: TGCGCCAGCAGCCCATATCCCGAGGACGAGCAGTACTTC. This gives the protein CASSPYPEDEQYF.

V gene TRBV6-5 combines with J gene TRBJ1-1, with 8 bases fitting TRBD1. In germline, CDR1 is MNHEY, CDR2 SVGAGI. The ends lost 6 bases at V and 11 bases at J; junction bases unmatched: 11. The CDR3 length is 13 residues. The CDR3 DNA follows: TGTGCCAGCAGCCTAAGTCGAACAGGGGGGGCTTTCTTT. Translated: CASSLSRTGGAFF.

V usage is TRBV9 and J usage is TRBJ2-2, with 12 bases that match TRBD2. Germline CDR1 reads SGDLS; CDR2 reads YYNGEE. J was trimmed by 5 bases and V by 7 bases; bases with no gene match: 9. The CDR3 covers 16 residues. CDR3 DNA: TGTGCCAGCTCCGGGACTAGCGGGCGACCGACCGGGGAGCTGTTTTTT. It codes for CASSGTSGRPTGELFF.

The DNA of the CDR3 is TGCAGCGTTGAAGGTCACCAGGCATTAGTCTACGAGCAGTACTTC. It translates to CSVEGHQALVYEQYF. The chain employs TRBV29-1 and TRBJ2-7; unclear D gene. This CDR3 contains 15 residues. Germline CDR1 SQVTM, CDR2 ANQGSEA. Trimming shortened V by 1 base and J by 3 bases, and 16 bases separated the two germline ends.

This clone has just a few counts. V usage is TRBV2 and J usage is TRBJ2-1; 8 nucleotides align to TRBD1. V was pared by 4 bases and J by 10 bases, with 12 bases of the junction left unmatched. The CDR3 covers 15 residues. Germline V lookup: CDR1 SNHLY, CDR2 FYNNEI. Here the CDR3 reads CASSGGTGTVREQFF. The CDR3 coding sequence is TGTGCCAGCAGTGGCGGGACAGGTACTGTCAGGGAGCAGTTCTTC.

This clone was seen a handful of times. V usage is TRBV6-6 and J usage is TRBJ1-1, with no clear D. The CDR3 totals 11 residues. Germline V CDR1 and CDR2: MNHNY, SVGAGI (reference sequence). V lost 6 bases, J lost 6 bases, and 8 bases lay in between. CDR3 nucleotides: TGTGCCAGCAGACGGGGTTCTGAAGCTTTCTTT. Residues: CASRRGSEAFF.

This clone has more than one count but fewer than ten. The V and J genes are TRBV20-1 and TRBJ1-2; no definite D call. The germline V and J ends were trimmed by 1 base and 4 bases, with 4 bases remaining between them. The CDR3 length is 11 residues. Germline CDR1 DFQATT, CDR2 SNEGSKA (reference sequence). The CDR3 DNA reads TGCAGTGCTAGAGCTGGCTATGGCTACACCTTC. Translating it yields CSARAGYGYTF.

The chain is built from TRBV5-6 and TRBJ2-7; D remains unclear. In germline, CDR1 is SGHDT, CDR2 YYEEEE. This CDR3 region has 11 residues. V was trimmed by 4 bases and J by 6 bases, leaving 8 bases between them. The CDR3 sequence is CASSDGPEQYF. The CDR3 DNA follows: TGTGCCAGCAGCGACGGGCCCGAGCAGTACTTC.

The gene calls are TRBV19 and TRBJ2-7; 7 bases map to TRBD1. Germline V CDR1 and CDR2: LNHDA, SQIVND (reference sequence). The CDR3 totals 14 residues. V shed 4 bases, J shed 0 bases, and the junction held 3 bases outside the gene matches. DNA of the CDR3: TGTGCCAGTAGTACGACAGGGCTCTCCTACGAGCAGTACTTC. This gives the protein CASSTTGLSYEQYF.

V gene TRBV7-2 combines with J gene TRBJ2-5, with 11 bases lining up with TRBD2. V shed 3 bases, J shed 9 bases, and the junction held 6 bases outside the gene matches. The CDR3 covers 14 residues. In germline, CDR1 is SGHTA, CDR2 FQGNSA. CDR3 protein: CASSFSGGDTPQYF. The CDR3, as DNA: TGTGCCAGCAGCTTTAGCGGGGGGGATACCCCCCAGTACTTC.

The V and J genes are TRBV4-1 and TRBJ2-5; 9 bases fit TRBD1. The CDR3 runs to 16 residues. V shed 1 base, J shed 4 bases, and the junction held 7 bases outside the gene matches. Germline V lookup: CDR1 MGHRA, CDR2 YSYEKL. The CDR3 reads CASSQGPTGGGETQYF. The CDR3 DNA sequence: TGCGCCAGCAGCCAAGGGCCGACAGGGGGTGGAGAGACCCAGTACTTC.

V gene TRBV7-8 combines with J gene TRBJ2-7; D not resolved. The CDR3 extends over 13 amino acids. V was cut by 5 bases and J by 3 bases, with 11 bases left in between. Per germline, CDR1 SGHVS and CDR2 FQNEAQ. CDR3 sequence: CASSPGRIYEQYF. In DNA, the CDR3 is TGTGCCAGCAGCCCAGGAAGGATCTACGAGCAGTACTTC.

This clone came up a few times. V gene TRBV7-9 combines with J gene TRBJ2-1; the match to TRBD1 covers 8 bases. Germline V gives CDR1 SEHNR, CDR2 FQNEAQ (reference sequence). V shed 4 bases and J 5 bases; nucleotides not matched to a gene: 10. The CDR3 spans 16 residues. CDR3 protein: CASSYDRGLFNNEQFF. Written as DNA, the CDR3 is TGTGCCAGCAGCTACGACAGGGGCCTGTTCAACAATGAGCAGTTCTTC. The whole variable domain, filled in from reference TRBV7-9 and TRBJ2-1, reads DTGVSQNPRHKITKRGQNVTFRCDPISEHNRLYWYRQTLGQGPEFLTYFQNEAQLEKSRLLSDRFSAERPKGSFSTLEIQRTEQGDSAMYLCASSYDRGLFNNEQFFGPGTRLTVL.